This T cell receptor (beta chain) was found in a study of technical replicates of blood from several donors (dated by TCRdb to 2016 to 2017). V is cut by 2 bases and J by 6 bases, and the space between the germline ends is 20 bases. From its cysteine to its phenylalanine, the CDR3 spans 17 amino acids. Only CDR3 DNA remains: 51 bases, in frame from the first base. Based on the germline V gene (reference sequence), the CDR1 and CDR2 sequences are MNHEY and SMNVEV. About this clone: Its antigen is unknown. Base qualities are not recorded, but no much larger clone differs from it by a single base.

Libraries were built with the immunoSEQ multiplex PCR assay. The clones in this table, taken by TCRdb from immuneACCESS, are in-frame only. Not every clone is retained; where verified, under half of the shortfall comes from an unresolved V gene, and the cause of the rest is unknown. For this sample the table gives some 79,000 clones, of which around 90% were detected only once. The top ten constitute about 0.38% of the sample. This clonotype was sampled from a human donor in good health. Some clones in this sample may be carry-over from other donors' samples. The V and J genes are TRBV27 and TRBJ1-5; matching of 5 bases hints at TRBD1 as the D gene. Sequenced input: T cells isolated from PBMCs. The CDR3 reads as follows: CASSLKPGLYSGQPQHF. The base sequence is TGTGCCAGCAGTTTAAAGCCGGGACTCTACTCCGGTCAGCCCCAGCATTTT.